This is a list of T cell receptor beta chains from one sample in a study of beta chain features in type 1 diabetes. Only in-frame clones appear in the TCRdb table, and some are missing; sequencing was by immunoSEQ multiplex PCR. The table has 150,000 to 200,000 clones, roughly 59% seen once; the top ten hold around 0.096%. Specimen: naive CD4+ T cells from blood. These receptors originate from a man aged 30-40 years with type 1 diabetes. Each CDR3 is given with its conserved first and last residue. A D gene is named only where the DNA matches it firmly. Rows may omit the clone size; those that give it use once, few, many or a size class.

len	abundance	v_gene	j_gene	d_gene	CDR3aa	CDR3nt
13	-	TRBV25-1	TRBJ2-5	TRBD2	CASGLAGSETQYF	TGTGCCAGCGGACTAGCGGGGTCTGAGACCCAGTACTTC
13	-	TRBV25-1	TRBJ2-1	-	CASSEYTYNEQFF	TGTGCCAGCAGTGAATACACCTACAATGAGCAGTTCTTC
14	-	TRBV27	TRBJ2-3	-	CASSLAQGTDTQYF	TGTGCCAGCAGTTTAGCACAGGGAACAGATACGCAGTATTTT
13	-	TRBV29-1	TRBJ2-1	-	CSVTYGPGTEQFF	TGCAGCGTTACCTACGGACCCGGGACAGAGCAGTTCTTC
14	-	TRBV7-2	TRBJ1-1	-	CASSSLTGSTEAFF	TGTGCCAGCAGCTCCCTGACGGGAAGCACTGAAGCTTTCTTT
16	few	TRBV27	TRBJ2-4	TRBD2	CASSLLLAGGPGHQYF	TGTGCCAGCAGTTTACTTCTAGCGGGGGGCCCAGGCCACCAGTACTTC
14	-	TRBV5-1	TRBJ2-1	TRBD2	CATGEGSSYNEQFF	TGCGCCACCGGGGAGGGGTCCTCCTACAATGAGCAGTTCTTC
14	-	TRBV29-1	TRBJ2-1	-	CSVQGQVTSNEQFF	TGCAGCGTTCAGGGGCAGGTTACAAGCAATGAGCAGTTCTTC
11	-	TRBV20-1	TRBJ2-3	-	CSALTADTQYF	TGCAGTGCTCTAACGGCGGATACGCAGTATTTT
15	-	TRBV7-2	TRBJ1-4	-	CASSFDGRINEKLFF	TGTGCCAGCAGCTTCGACGGGAGGATTAATGAAAAACTGTTTTTT
13	-	TRBV7-2	TRBJ2-3	-	CASIGQSTDTQYF	TGTGCCAGCATCGGACAGAGCACAGATACGCAGTATTTT
15	-	TRBV11-2	TRBJ2-3	-	CASSRSGPGVDTQYF	TGTGCCAGCAGCCGCTCCGGGCCTGGTGTAGATACGCAGTATTTT
13	few	TRBV4-3	TRBJ2-1	-	CASSRGESNEQFF	TGCGCCAGCAGCCGGGGCGAGAGCAATGAGCAGTTCTTC
13	few	TRBV29-1	TRBJ1-2	-	CSVERLEKSGYTF	TGCAGCGTTGAACGGCTCGAGAAGTCGGGCTACACCTTC
16	-	TRBV4-1	TRBJ2-3	-	CASSQGGSGVTDTQYF	TGCGCCAGCAGCCAGGGTGGCAGCGGAGTCACAGATACGCAGTATTTT
20	-	TRBV1	TRBJ2-1	-	CTSSQILTRLAGDTYNEQFF	TGCACCAGCAGCCAGATACTCACCCGACTAGCGGGGGATACCTACAATGAGCAGTTCTTC
12	-	TRBV29-1	TRBJ1-2	-	CSVELQIYGYTF	TGCAGCGTTGAATTACAGATATATGGCTACACCTTC
15	-	TRBV12-2	TRBJ2-3	-	CASRLAPPERDTQYF	TGTGCAAGTCGCTTAGCGCCCCCCGAGAGAGATACGCAGTATTTT
12	-	TRBV29-1	TRBJ1-3	-	CSVDVSGNTIYF	TGCAGCGTTGACGTCTCTGGAAACACCATATATTTT
14	few	TRBV5-1	TRBJ1-1	-	CASSAGQSVGEAFF	TGCGCCAGCAGCGCCGGACAGTCGGTTGGTGAAGCTTTCTTT
16	-	TRBV28	TRBJ2-5	TRBD2	CASSFTSGGAYETQYF	TGTGCCAGCAGCTTTACTAGCGGGGGGGCCTACGAGACCCAGTACTTC
16	-	TRBV7-8	TRBJ2-1	-	CASSFYRVGAYNEQFF	TGTGCCAGCAGCTTCTACAGGGTAGGCGCCTACAATGAGCAGTTCTTC
13	few	TRBV7-2	TRBJ2-7	-	CASSFDRSYEQYF	TGTGCCAGCAGCTTCGACAGGTCCTACGAGCAGTACTTC
16	few	TRBV11-2	TRBJ2-7	-	CASSSPGGGGEYEQYF	TGTGCCAGCAGCTCCCCCGGGGGAGGGGGCGAGTACGAGCAGTACTTC
14	-	TRBV19	TRBJ1-2	-	CASSIQGAHGGYTF	TGTGCCAGTAGTATTCAAGGGGCGCATGGCGGCTACACCTTC
14	-	TRBV29-1	TRBJ2-3	-	CSSWGDRGTDTQYF	TGCAGCAGTTGGGGTGATAGGGGCACAGATACGCAGTATTTT
13	-	TRBV29-1	TRBJ2-7	TRBD1	CSAATGEAYEQYF	TGCAGCGCCGCAACAGGGGAAGCCTACGAGCAGTACTTC
14	-	TRBV30	TRBJ2-5	-	CAWSGSSFGETQYF	TGTGCCTGGAGTGGATCCTCCTTTGGAGAGACCCAGTACTTC
16	-	TRBV9	TRBJ1-2	-	CASSVTPSGYVSGYTF	TGTGCCAGCAGCGTAACCCCCTCGGGGTACGTCTCTGGCTACACCTTC
13	few	TRBV25-1	TRBJ1-2	TRBD1	CASRRQGAGGYTF	TGTGCCAGCAGACGGCAGGGGGCTGGTGGCTACACCTTC
13	-	TRBV10-3	TRBJ2-5	-	CAISPYAQETQYF	TGTGCCATCAGCCCCTACGCCCAAGAGACCCAGTACTTC
15	-	TRBV23-1	TRBJ1-5	-	CASSQSTRGALPQHF	TGCGCCAGCAGTCAATCGACGCGGGGAGCTCTACCCCAGCATTTT
15	-	TRBV7-2	TRBJ2-5	TRBD2	CASSPGLALQETQYF	TGTGCCAGCAGCCCGGGACTAGCGTTGCAAGAGACCCAGTACTTC
16	once	TRBV5-1	TRBJ2-2	-	CASSLQGRSNTGELFF	TGCGCCAGCAGCCTCCAGGGACGAAGTAACACCGGGGAGCTGTTTTTT
15	-	TRBV6-1	TRBJ2-7	TRBD1	CASSEGTGKTYEQYF	TGTGCCAGCAGTGAAGGGACAGGGAAGACCTACGAGCAGTACTTC
15	-	TRBV5-6	TRBJ2-1	-	CASSLTGSGYNEQFF	TGTGCCAGCAGCCTGACGGGCTCGGGGTACAATGAGCAGTTCTTC
11	-	TRBV2	TRBJ2-1	-	CASRVYNEQFF	TGTGCCAGCAGGGTATACAATGAGCAGTTCTTC
14	few	TRBV9	TRBJ1-2	-	CASSPTGEGYGYTF	TGTGCCAGCAGCCCGACTGGGGAGGGCTATGGCTACACCTTC
13	-	TRBV4-1	TRBJ1-5	TRBD1	CASSKDRDQPQHF	TGCGCCAGCAGCAAGGACAGGGATCAGCCCCAGCATTTT
12	-	TRBV23-1	TRBJ1-6	-	CASSQSASPLHF	TGCGCCAGCAGTCAATCGGCGTCACCCCTCCACTTT
14	-	TRBV19	TRBJ1-5	-	CASSIERGNQPQHF	TGTGCCAGTAGTATAGAGAGGGGCAATCAGCCCCAGCATTTT
12	few	TRBV29-1	TRBJ1-3	-	CSVESPGNTIYF	TGCAGCGTTGAGTCCCCGGGAAACACCATATATTTT
14	few	TRBV10-3	TRBJ2-7	-	CAISEQQGAYEQYF	TGTGCCATCAGTGAGCAACAGGGCGCCTACGAGCAGTACTTC
13	-	TRBV6-1	TRBJ2-1	-	CASTPAAHNEQFF	TGTGCCAGCACTCCCGCTGCCCACAATGAGCAGTTCTTC
16	once	TRBV19	TRBJ2-1	TRBD2	CASSILAVLSYNEQFF	TGTGCCAGTAGTATCCTAGCGGTGCTCTCCTACAATGAGCAGTTCTTC
16	-	TRBV5-1	TRBJ1-1	-	CASSLAGGSWVTEAFF	TGCGCCAGCAGCTTGGCCGGAGGATCCTGGGTCACTGAAGCTTTCTTT
13	-	TRBV30	TRBJ2-7	TRBD1	CAWRGTGVREQYF	TGTGCCTGGAGAGGGACAGGGGTTCGGGAGCAGTACTTC